One and the same sample provided the 25 T cell receptor beta chains below, sequenced in a study of regulatory T cells in long-lasting Graves disease. Researchers made TCR beta libraries by using iRepertoire HTBI primers and running Arm-PCR on CDR3 regions. TCRdb reprocessed the multiplex PCR reads with MiXCR, giving one entry per CDR3 protein. This sample has approximately 400,000 distinct CDR3 sequences; 12% occur once, and the top ten carry over 15%. Time point described: newly diagnosed GD, antithyroid drugs for less than 3 months. PBMC RNA served as the TCR library source. These data were also filed under a second study, of T cells in Graves' hyperthyroidism and ophthalmopathy.

Material: peripheral blood mononuclear cells (PBMCs), obtained at new diagnosis, from a patient treated with antithyroid drugs. The origin of the receptors is a young woman with Graves disease.

In this sample, this clonotype turned up many times. The J gene is TRBJ2-1, the V gene TRBV10-1; 8 bases agree with TRBD2. Germline V gene lookup returns CDR1 WNHNN and CDR2 SYGVQD (reference sequence). The CDR3 spans 15 residues. Trimming cost V 6 bases and J 10 bases; bases outside gene matches: 14. The DNA of the CDR3 is TGCGCCAGCAGCGCTGGGACGGGGGGGGTCAACGAGCAGTTCTTC. It translates to CASSAGTGGVNEQFF.

This clonotype has a handful of counts. J is TRBJ1-2 and V is TRBV12-3 or TRBV12-4; TRBD1 is a possible D gene (6 bases). The ends were cut back, 6 bases at V and 5 bases at J, with 16 bases in the middle. This CDR3 is built from 14 residues. The CDR3: CASRDSSGLYGYTF. The DNA of the CDR3 is TGTGCCAGCAGGGACAGCTCAGGGTTATATGGCTACACCTTC.

Turning to this clonotype: One junction end disagrees with the germline gene, perhaps due to a read error. This chain links TRBV18 with TRBJ1-2; D is unresolved. This CDR3 has 15 amino acids. Germline CDR1 KGHSH, CDR2 LQKENI. This CDR3 reads CARSRRYGPNYGYTF. As DNA, the CDR3 is TGTGCCAGATCACGTCGATACGGTCCTAACTATGGCTACACCTTC.

This clonotype turned up a few times. Since a much larger clone is just one base distant, this may be a read error. The gene calls are TRBV5-5 and TRBJ1-1; possibly TRBD1 for D (5 bases). CDR1 and CDR2 (germline): SGHKS, YYEKEE (reference sequence). The CDR3 totals 14 residues. The CDR3 sequence: CASSWTLGSTEASF. As DNA, the CDR3 is TGTGCCAGCAGCTGGACACTGGGGAGCACTGAAGCTTCCTTT.

This clonotype was counted many times. The rearrangement links TRBV5-1 to TRBJ2-1; 14 nucleotides align to TRBD2. With V trimmed by 3 bases and J by 8 bases, 4 bases remained unmatched. Looked up from germline, CDR1 is SGHRS and CDR2 is YFSETQ. The CDR3 runs 15 residues. This CDR3 reads CASSSGLAGVDEQFF. The CDR3 DNA reads as TGCGCCAGCAGCTCGGGACTAGCGGGGGTGGATGAGCAGTTCTTC.

The chain couples TRBV7-9 to TRBJ2-7; D not resolved. V lost 0 bases and J 5 bases, leaving 11 bases between the germline ends. The CDR3 sequence is 14 residues long. Germline CDR1 is SEHNR and CDR2 is FQNEAQ (reference sequence). In DNA, the CDR3 is TGTGCCAGCAGCTTAGCGGGTGTGTCACACGAGCAGTACTTC. This encodes CASSLAGVSHEQYF.

This clonotype has at least ten counts. The rearrangement joins TRBV11-2 to TRBJ2-7; possible D gene TRBD2, 5 bases. Trimming took 3 bases from V and 4 from J, leaving 13 bases between them. Germline V gives CDR1 SGHAT, CDR2 FQNNGV. There are 14 residues in the CDR3. CDR3 sequence reads: CASSFRGWVYEQYF. The CDR3 nucleotides are TGTGCCAGCAGCTTCAGAGGGTGGGTTTACGAGCAGTACTTC.

This clonotype was found many times. This rearrangement joins TRBV30 to TRBJ1-5, with D perhaps TRBD1 (6 bases). From germline, CDR1 is GTSNPN and CDR2 SVGIG (reference sequence). Between the trimmed V and J ends, which lost 0 bases and 10 bases, there was a span of 19 bases. CDR3 length: 15 amino acids. The CDR3 reads CAWSVRTGRGDPQHF. The DNA for the CDR3 is TGTGCCTGGAGTGTACGTACAGGGAGGGGGGACCCCCAGCATTTT.

This clonotype was seen at least ten times. The chain links TRBV12-3 or TRBV12-4 to TRBJ1-1; 11 bases fit TRBD1. The CDR3 is 13 residues long. Losses at the gene ends were 6 bases for V and 5 bases for J; bases not matched to a gene: 2. DNA for the CDR3: TGTGCCAGCAGGGACAGGGGGCGGACTGAAGCTTTCTTT. Its translation is CASRDRGRTEAFF.

This clonotype occurred many times. The rearrangement joins TRBV5-4 to TRBJ2-1; the match to TRBD2 covers 13 bases. CDR1 is SGHNT, CDR2 YYREEE, per germline (reference sequence). Trimming cost V 4 bases and J 4 bases; bases outside gene matches: 5. This CDR3 has 16 residues. CDR3 region: CASSRRTSGSYNEQFF. In nucleotides, the CDR3 is TGTGCCAGCAGCCGAAGGACTAGCGGGAGTTACAATGAGCAGTTCTTC. Full variable domain (rest looked up from reference TRBV5-4 and TRBJ2-1): ETGVTQSPTHLIKTRGQQVTLRCSSQSGHNTVSWYQQALGQGPQFIFQYYREEENGRGNFPPRFSGLQFPNYSSELNVNALELDDSALYLCASSRRTSGSYNEQFFGPGTRLTVL.

Details on this clonotype: It may be a read error: a sequence one base away is much more abundant. The genes are TRBV20-1 and TRBJ2-1, with 8 bases lining up with TRBD1. From germline, CDR1 is DFQATT and CDR2 SNEGSKA (reference sequence). The CDR3 consists of 18 residues. The CDR3 loop is CSARDLGGQGKRYNEQLF. The CDR3 bases are TGCAGTGCTAGAGATCTTGGCGGACAGGGTAAGAGATACAATGAGCAGCTCTTC.

The rearrangement links TRBV19 to TRBJ2-3; 10 nucleotides match TRBD1. The CDR3 has 15 residues. V gave up 5 bases and J gave up 4 bases; unmatched junction bases: 6. The germline V gene has CDR1 LNHDA and CDR2 SQIVND (reference sequence). This CDR3 is CASSVRDRGSDTQYF. CDR3 in DNA: TGTGCCAGTAGTGTCCGGGACAGGGGATCAGATACGCAGTATTTT.

This clonotype appeared many times. The chain combines TRBV6-9 with TRBJ2-7; no firm D call. The germline gives CDR1 MNHGY, CDR2 SVAAGI. The germline V and J ends were trimmed by 3 bases and 2 bases, with 23 bases remaining between them. The CDR3 covers 18 residues. The CDR3 nucleotides are TGTGCCAGCAGTTACTCCGCAGAATCAAACGATCCTACCTACGAGCAGTACTTC. Its translation is CASSYSAESNDPTYEQYF.

This clonotype was observed many times. V is TRBV6-2 or TRBV6-3 and J is TRBJ1-5; 7 nucleotides align to TRBD1. This CDR3 has 16 residues. Trimming at V came to 6 bases and at J to 4 bases, leaving 12 bases not matched to a gene. Germline assignment: CDR1 MNHEY and CDR2 SVGEGT. In DNA, the CDR3 is TGTGCCAGCAGCCTACGAGGACAGGTTAAGAATCAGCCCCAGCATTTT. Translating it yields CASSLRGQVKNQPQHF.

Ten or more counts support this clonotype. The rearrangement joins TRBV6-1 to TRBJ1-1; unclear D gene. This CDR3 is built from 13 residues. Germline values: CDR1 MNHNS, CDR2 SASEGT. Deletions cut 7 bases from V and 4 bases from J, with 13 bases between. The CDR3: CASKKTVSTEAFF. CDR3 sequence (DNA): TGTGCCAGCAAAAAAACTGTGAGCACTGAAGCTTTCTTT.

This clonotype was observed at least ten times. The chain joins TRBV24-1 to TRBJ2-2, with 10 bases that match TRBD1. The V and J ends lost 4 bases and 1 base, in that order; junction bases with no gene match: 5. The CDR3 totals 17 residues. Germline V lookup: CDR1 KGHDR, CDR2 SFDVKD. The chain's CDR3 is CATSDQGQGRNTGELFF. CDR3 nucleotides: TGTGCCACCAGTGACCAGGGACAGGGGAGGAACACCGGGGAGCTGTTTTTT.

This clonotype has just a few counts. The CDR3 loop is CASSQVRTGEQFF. CDR3 DNA: TGTGCCAGCAGCCAAGTACGGACAGGTGAGCAGTTCTTC. The genes are TRBV3-1 and TRBJ2-1; 7 nucleotides match TRBD1. The germline V gene encodes CDR1 LGHDT and CDR2 YNNKEL (reference sequence). V trimming: 1 base; J trimming: 9 bases; junction bases outside the gene matches: 3. The CDR3 totals 13 residues.

CDR3 nucleotide sequence: TGTGCCAGCAGCCTTTCGGCAGGGTCGGTCTATGGCTACACCTTC. Amino acid sequence: CASSLSAGSVYGYTF. This sequence joins TRBV14 and TRBJ1-2, with a possible D match to TRBD1 (5 bases). Per germline, CDR1 SGHDN and CDR2 FVKESK. The CDR3 is made up of 15 amino acids. V lost 4 bases and J lost 4, with 16 bases in between. The entire variable domain, with the rest obtained from reference TRBV14 and TRBJ1-2, is as follows: EAGVTQFPSHSVIEKGQTVTLRCDPISGHDNLYWYRRVMGKEIKFLLHFVKESKQDESGMPNNRFLAERTGGTYSTLKVQPAELEDSGVYFCASSLSAGSVYGYTFGSGTRLTVV.

The table lists this clonotype with many counts. This chain connects TRBV7-9 to TRBJ2-1; D is tentatively TRBD1 or TRBD2 (5 bases each). The CDR3 has 14 residues. Germline-derived CDR1 and CDR2 are SEHNR and FQNEAQ (reference sequence). V was cut by 5 bases and J by 8 bases, with 16 bases left in between. Written as DNA, the CDR3 is TGTGCCAGCAGCCTAAGTAGGGACGGCCATGAGCAGTTCTTC. Protein: CASSLSRDGHEQFF.

This clonotype was counted many times. V gene TRBV10-3 combines with J gene TRBJ2-4, with D tentatively TRBD2 (6 bases). V was pared by 10 bases and J by 0 bases, with 13 bases between. This CDR3 spans 14 amino acids. Germline CDR1 reads ENHRY; CDR2 reads SYGVKD. CDR3 DNA sequence: TGTGCCACCCGGGTGGAGGGAGCCAAAAACATTCAGTACTTC. This gives the protein CATRVEGAKNIQYF.

This clonotype was recorded at least ten times. The rearrangement joins TRBV6-1 to TRBJ2-5; 7 bases are shared with TRBD2. The CDR3 loop spans 15 amino acids. Germline V gene sequence: CDR1 MNHNS, CDR2 SASEGT. V trimming: 5 bases; J trimming: 3 bases; junction bases outside the gene matches: 9. CDR3 amino acids: CASSPALAAEETQYF. Written as DNA, the CDR3 is TGTGCCAGCAGTCCCGCCCTAGCGGCTGAAGAGACCCAGTACTTC.

This clonotype showed up many times. V and J are TRBV20-1 and TRBJ2-7; 12 bases line up with TRBD2. Unmatched junction bases numbered 3, after V lost 6 bases and J lost 0 bases. From germline, CDR1 is DFQATT and CDR2 SNEGSKA (reference sequence). The CDR3 totals 14 residues. CDR3 residues: CSATGLAGSYEQYF. The CDR3 DNA sequence: TGCAGTGCAACGGGACTAGCGGGCTCCTACGAGCAGTACTTC.

This clonotype was counted between two and nine times. The gene calls are TRBV27 and TRBJ2-7; 11 bases line up with TRBD1. Germline values: CDR1 MNHEY, CDR2 SMNVEV (reference sequence). J was trimmed by 3 bases and V by 2 bases; bases with no gene match: 6. The CDR3 is made up of 16 amino acids. The CDR3: CASSLRGTGGYYEQYF. DNA for the CDR3: TGTGCCAGCAGTTTAAGAGGGACAGGGGGGTACTACGAGCAGTACTTC.

Of note for this clonotype: One base away lies a much larger clone, so this may be a sequencing read error. The gene calls are TRBV6-6 and TRBJ1-6; no definite D call. CDR1 and CDR2 from the germline V gene are MNHNY and SVGAGI (reference sequence). The CDR3 extends over 16 amino acids. The CDR3: CASSYSSRGYNSPLPF. Written as DNA, the CDR3 is TGTGCCAGCAGTTACTCGAGCCGCGGATATAATTCACCCCTCCCCTTT.

There are many counts of this clonotype. J is TRBJ2-1 and V is TRBV12-3 or TRBV12-4; D not certain. The CDR3 has 12 residues. Trimming left V 3 bases short and J 10 bases short, with 10 bases between. Here the CDR3 reads CASSFEFGEQFF. In nucleotides, the CDR3 is TGTGCCAGCAGTTTCGAATTCGGGGAGCAGTTCTTC.